This T cell receptor beta chain originates from a study of Ad26.COV2.S vaccination and SARS-CoV-2 variants. CDR1 KGHSH and CDR2 LQKENI come from the germline V gene. The CDR3 sequence is 13 residues long. V gave up 2 bases and J gave up 4 bases, with 9 bases separating them. TCRdb's table, derived via immunoSEQ multiplex PCR, lists solely in-frame clones and lacks some. The sample records about 410,000 clones, about 90% being singletons. The count of this clone is one. Indicated treatment: around 19 received Ad26.COV2.S at low or high dose, single or two shots; about 5 received placebo; per-sample allocation not given. Specimens were obtained on day 63 following the first vaccine or placebo injection. Expression of Wuhan-strain SARS-CoV-2 spike came from the Ad26 vector that formed the vaccine.

This specimen consisted of peripheral blood, obtained in a trial of Ad26.COV2.S vaccine versus placebo. This receptor was taken from a person between 18 and 60 years old who received the Ad26.COV2.S COVID-19 vaccine or a placebo. This chain connects TRBV18 to TRBJ2-7; D unclear. The CDR3 coding sequence is TGTGCCAGCTCACCAAAAATGGCTTACGAGCAGTACTTC. Encoded protein: CASSPKMAYEQYF.